This section outlines one T cell receptor beta chain sequence together with its context. This record belongs to a study of blood T cell repertoires in COVID-19. Profiling relied on immunoSEQ multiplex PCR, and the TCRdb table lists in-frame clones only, not all of them. The table shows more than 95,000 clones, with approximately 68% occurring only once. Trimming pared 5 bases from V and 3 bases from J, leaving 13 bases between. Looked up from germline, CDR1 is LNHDA and CDR2 is SQIVND (reference sequence). The CDR3 contains 14 residues. This TCR derives from a woman aged 70-85 years with acute or convalescent COVID-19. The chain combines TRBV19 with TRBJ1-1, with D perhaps matching TRBD1 (6 bases). Sequencing input: peripheral blood. In nucleotides, the CDR3 is TGTGCCAGTAGTCAGGGGTCTGTGGACACTGAAGCTTTCTTT. It is translated as CASSQGSVDTEAFF.